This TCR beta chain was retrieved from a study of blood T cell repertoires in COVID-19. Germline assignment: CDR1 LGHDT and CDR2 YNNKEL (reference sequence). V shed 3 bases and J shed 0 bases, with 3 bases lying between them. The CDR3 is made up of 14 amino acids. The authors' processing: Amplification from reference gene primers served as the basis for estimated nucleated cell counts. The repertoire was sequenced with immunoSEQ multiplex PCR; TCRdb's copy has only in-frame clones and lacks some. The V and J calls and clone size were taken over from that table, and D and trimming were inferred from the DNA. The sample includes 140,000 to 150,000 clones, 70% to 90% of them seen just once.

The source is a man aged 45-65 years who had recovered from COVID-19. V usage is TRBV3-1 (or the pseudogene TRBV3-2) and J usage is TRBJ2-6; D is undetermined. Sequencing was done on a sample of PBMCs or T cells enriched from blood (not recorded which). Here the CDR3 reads CASSHGSGANVLTF. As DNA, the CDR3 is TGTGCCAGCAGCCACGGCTCTGGGGCCAACGTCCTGACTTTC.